This T cell receptor (beta chain) was profiled in a study of T cell responses to AZD1222 COVID-19 vaccine. Study as a whole: Recipients boosted at about 4 weeks or about 12 weeks are pooled. Study results and caveats: Seropositive status at baseline applied to only six AZD1222 recipients. A reported finding is that nearly half of spike-specific TCRs target unmutated variant regions. Increases in Spike-specific TCR breadth and depth were seen after two AZD1222 doses.

The repertoire was sequenced with immunoSEQ multiplex PCR; TCRdb's copy has only in-frame clones and lacks some. The repertoire holds 150,000 to 200,000 clones, with roughly nine tenths as singletons. Trimming shortened V by 0 bases and J by 7 bases, and 12 bases separated the two germline ends. Germline loops: CDR1 LGHNA, CDR2 YSLEER. The CDR3 length is 15 residues. As for this clone: Its target is not known.

This clonotype was obtained from an adult in good health. This chain uses TRBV4-3 with TRBJ1-4; TRBD1 might be the D (5 bases). Source: peripheral blood, taken on day 0 of AZD1222 vaccination. The CDR3 protein is CASSQDRGTFEKLFF. CDR3 bases: TGCGCCAGCAGCCAAGATCGAGGGACCTTTGAAAAACTGTTTTTT.